This T cell receptor (beta chain) is from a study of blood T cell repertoires in COVID-19. Overall study: Nucleic acid was either cDNA or gDNA, and it came from T cells, B-cell-depleted T cells, or PBMCs.

Clones were read by immunoSEQ multiplex PCR, and TCRdb kept only the in-frame ones, dropping some. The data show around 120,000 clones, 85% seen once. CDR3 length: 16 residues. V lost 3 bases, J lost 0 bases, and 3 bases stayed unmatched. Germline assignment: CDR1 LGHDT and CDR2 YNNKEL (reference sequence). This sequence joins TRBV3-1 (or the pseudogene TRBV3-2) and TRBJ2-3, with 10 bases identical to TRBD2. This TCR was recovered from an elderly man with acute or convalescent COVID-19. The source material was peripheral blood. The CDR3 bases are TGTGCCAGCAGCCAGCGAGCGGGAGGGAGCACAGATACGCAGTATTTT. It yields the protein CASSQRAGGSTDTQYF.